This T cell receptor beta chain is from a study of blood T cells in healthy people across ages. A second PCR, run for about 7 to 11 cycles, used a sample-barcoded 5' primer plus a J-beta primer mix. One entry per CDR3 protein results from TCRdb running MiXCR on the 5' RACE reads. The sample lists over 1,300,000 distinct CDR3 sequences; 45% to 70% were seen once. This CDR3 has 15 residues. V lost 4 bases, J lost 4 bases, and 7 bases stayed unmatched. Germline CDR1 SGHRS, CDR2 YFSETQ. The sample consisted of blood. The chain links TRBV5-1 to TRBJ2-1; TRBD2 agrees at 8 bases. This receptor was identified in a man between 18 and 35 years old in good health. CDR3 residues: CASSDGTRRYNEQFF. The CDR3, as DNA: TGCGCCAGCAGCGACGGGACTAGACGGTACAATGAGCAGTTCTTC.